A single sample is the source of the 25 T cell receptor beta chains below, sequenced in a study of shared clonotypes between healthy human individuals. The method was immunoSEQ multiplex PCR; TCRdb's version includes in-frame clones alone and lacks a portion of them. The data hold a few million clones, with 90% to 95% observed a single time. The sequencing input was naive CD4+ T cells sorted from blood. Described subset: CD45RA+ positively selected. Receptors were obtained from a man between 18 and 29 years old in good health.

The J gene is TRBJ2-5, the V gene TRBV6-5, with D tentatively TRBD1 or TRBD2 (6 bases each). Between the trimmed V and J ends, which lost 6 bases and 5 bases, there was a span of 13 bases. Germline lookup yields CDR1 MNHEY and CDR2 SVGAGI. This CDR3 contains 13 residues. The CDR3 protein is CASRPGGRETQYF. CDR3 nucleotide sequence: TGTGCCAGCAGACCTGGGGGGCGGGAGACCCAGTACTTC.

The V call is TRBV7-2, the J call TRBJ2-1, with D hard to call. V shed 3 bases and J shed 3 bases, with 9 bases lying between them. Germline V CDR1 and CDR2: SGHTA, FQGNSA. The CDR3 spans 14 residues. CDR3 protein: CASSFSAFYNEQFF. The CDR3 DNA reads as TGTGCCAGCAGCTTCTCGGCCTTCTACAATGAGCAGTTCTTC. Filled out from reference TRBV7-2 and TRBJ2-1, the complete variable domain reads GAGVSQSPSNKVTEKGKDVELRCDPISGHTALYWYRQSLGQGLEFLIYFQGNSAPDKSGLPSDRFSAERTGGSVSTLTIQRTQQEDSAVYLCASSFSAFYNEQFFGPGTRLTVL.

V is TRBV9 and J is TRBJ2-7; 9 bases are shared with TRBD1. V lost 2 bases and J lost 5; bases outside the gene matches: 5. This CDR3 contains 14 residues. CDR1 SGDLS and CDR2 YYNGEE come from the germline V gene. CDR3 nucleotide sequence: TGTGCCAGCAGCGTGGCCGGGACAGGGAACGAGCAGTACTTC. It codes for CASSVAGTGNEQYF.

The CDR3 region has the DNA TGCAGCGTTTCTCGGACAGGAAATACAGATACGCAGTATTTT. It encodes CSVSRTGNTDTQYF. V and J are TRBV29-1 and TRBJ2-3; 7 bases line up with TRBD1. The CDR3 loop spans 14 amino acids. The J segment lost 3 bases and the V segment lost 5 bases, leaving 8 bases of the junction unmatched. Germline CDR1 SQVTM, CDR2 ANQGSEA.

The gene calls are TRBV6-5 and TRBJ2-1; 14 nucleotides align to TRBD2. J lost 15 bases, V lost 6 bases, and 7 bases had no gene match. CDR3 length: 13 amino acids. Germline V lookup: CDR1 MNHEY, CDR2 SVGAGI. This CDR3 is CASRLTSGRALFF. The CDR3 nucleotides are TGTGCCAGCAGATTGACTAGCGGGAGGGCATTGTTCTTC.

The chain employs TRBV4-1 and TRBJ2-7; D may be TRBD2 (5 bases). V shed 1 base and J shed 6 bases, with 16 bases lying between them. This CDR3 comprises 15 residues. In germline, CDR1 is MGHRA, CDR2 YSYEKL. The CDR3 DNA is TGCGCCAGCAGCCAAGGAGTCGGGGAGTCCCCCGAGCAGTACTTC. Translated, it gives CASSQGVGESPEQYF.

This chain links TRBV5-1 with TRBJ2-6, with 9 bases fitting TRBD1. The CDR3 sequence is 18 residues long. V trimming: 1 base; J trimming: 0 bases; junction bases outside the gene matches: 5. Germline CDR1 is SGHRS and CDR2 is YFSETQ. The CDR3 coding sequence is TGCGCCAGCAGCTTGAAGGGACAGGGAGGCTCTGGGGCCAACGTCCTGACTTTC. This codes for CASSLKGQGGSGANVLTF.

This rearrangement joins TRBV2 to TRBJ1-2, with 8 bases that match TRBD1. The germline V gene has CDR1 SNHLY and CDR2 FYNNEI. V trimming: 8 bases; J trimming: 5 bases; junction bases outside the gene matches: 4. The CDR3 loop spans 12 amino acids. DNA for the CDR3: TGTGCCAGCCTAGACAGGGGTTATGGCTACACCTTC. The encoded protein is CASLDRGYGYTF.

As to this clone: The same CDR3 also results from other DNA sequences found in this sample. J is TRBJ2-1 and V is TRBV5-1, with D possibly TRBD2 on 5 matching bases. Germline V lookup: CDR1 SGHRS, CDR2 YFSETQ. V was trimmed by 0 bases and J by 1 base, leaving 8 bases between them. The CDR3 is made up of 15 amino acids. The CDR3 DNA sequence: TGCGCCAGCAGCTTGGTAAGCGGATCCTACAATGAGCAGTTCTTC. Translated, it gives CASSLVSGSYNEQFF.

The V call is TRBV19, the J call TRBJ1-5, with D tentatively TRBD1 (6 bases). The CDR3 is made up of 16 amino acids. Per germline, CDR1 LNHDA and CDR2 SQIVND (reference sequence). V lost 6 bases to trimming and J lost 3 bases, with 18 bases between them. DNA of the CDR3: TGTGCCAGTAGAAAACGACAGGTGGGGGACAATCAGCCCCAGCATTTT. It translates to CASRKRQVGDNQPQHF.

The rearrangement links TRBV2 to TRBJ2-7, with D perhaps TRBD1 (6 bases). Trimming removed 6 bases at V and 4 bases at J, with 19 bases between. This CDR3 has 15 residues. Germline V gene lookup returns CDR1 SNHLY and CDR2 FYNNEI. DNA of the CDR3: TGTGCCAGCAGGGGGGACAAGACAAGTCTGTACGAGCAGTACTTC. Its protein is CASRGDKTSLYEQYF. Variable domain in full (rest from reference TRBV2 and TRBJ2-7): EPEVTQTPSHQVTQMGQEVILRCVPISNHLYFYWYRQILGQKVEFLVSFYNNEISEKSEIFDDQFSVERPDGSNFTLKIRSTKLEDSAMYFCASRGDKTSLYEQYFGPGTRLTVT.

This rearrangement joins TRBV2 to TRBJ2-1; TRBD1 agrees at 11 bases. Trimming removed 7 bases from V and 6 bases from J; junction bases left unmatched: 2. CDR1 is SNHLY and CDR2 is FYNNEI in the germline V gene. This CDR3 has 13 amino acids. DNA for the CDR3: TGTGCCAGCAAGGGACAGGGGGGCAATGAGCAGTTCTTC. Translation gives CASKGQGGNEQFF.

This chain's CDR3 is CASSVGGQGLNTGELFF. CDR3 coding DNA: TGTGCCAGCAGCGTGGGAGGACAGGGTCTAAACACCGGGGAGCTGTTTTTT. The V gene is TRBV9, the J gene TRBJ2-2, with 8 bases matching TRBD1. V dropped 2 bases and J dropped 2; count of bases not matched to a gene: 8. Germline V CDR1 and CDR2: SGDLS, YYNGEE. The CDR3 has 17 residues. Variable domain in full (rest from reference TRBV9 and TRBJ2-2): DSGVTQTPKHLITATGQRVTLRCSPRSGDLSVYWYQQSLDQGLQFLIQYYNGEERAKGNILERFSAQQFPDLHSELNLSSLELGDSALYFCASSVGGQGLNTGELFFGEGSRLTVL.

CDR3: CASSERGSSYNEQFF. The CDR3 DNA reads TGTGCCAGCAGTGAAAGAGGGTCCTCCTACAATGAGCAGTTCTTC. The chain couples TRBV25-1 to TRBJ2-1; the D gene is possibly TRBD2 (5 bases). Trimming stripped 2 bases from V and 0 bases from J, with 8 bases between. The CDR3 has 15 residues. Germline lookup yields CDR1 MGHDK and CDR2 SYGVNS.

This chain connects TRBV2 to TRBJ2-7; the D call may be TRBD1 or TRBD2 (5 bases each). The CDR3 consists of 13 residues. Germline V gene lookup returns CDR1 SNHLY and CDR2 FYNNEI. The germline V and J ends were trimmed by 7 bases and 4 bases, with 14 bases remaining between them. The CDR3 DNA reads TGTGCCAGCACTCCTGGGGACGGATACGAGCAGTACTTC. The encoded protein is CASTPGDGYEQYF. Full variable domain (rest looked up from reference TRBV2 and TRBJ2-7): EPEVTQTPSHQVTQMGQEVILRCVPISNHLYFYWYRQILGQKVEFLVSFYNNEISEKSEIFDDQFSVERPDGSNFTLKIRSTKLEDSAMYFCASTPGDGYEQYFGPGTRLTVT.

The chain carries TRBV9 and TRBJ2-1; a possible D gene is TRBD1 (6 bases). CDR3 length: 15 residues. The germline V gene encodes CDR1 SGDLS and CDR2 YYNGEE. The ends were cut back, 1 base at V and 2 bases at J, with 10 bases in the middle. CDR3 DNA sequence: TGTGCCAGCAGCGTAAAGGACAGTACCTACAATGAGCAGTTCTTC. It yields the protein CASSVKDSTYNEQFF.

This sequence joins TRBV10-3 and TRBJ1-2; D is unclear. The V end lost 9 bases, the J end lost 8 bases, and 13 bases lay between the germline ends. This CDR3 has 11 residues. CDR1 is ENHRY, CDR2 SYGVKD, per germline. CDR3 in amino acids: CAIKNGEGYTF. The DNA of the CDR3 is TGTGCCATTAAGAATGGTGAAGGCTACACCTTC.

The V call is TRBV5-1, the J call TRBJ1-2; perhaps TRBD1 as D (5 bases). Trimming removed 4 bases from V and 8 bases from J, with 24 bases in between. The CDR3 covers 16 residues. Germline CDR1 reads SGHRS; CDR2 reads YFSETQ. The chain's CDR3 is CASSRDALDGLGGYTF. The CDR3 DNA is TGCGCCAGCAGCCGGGACGCACTGGATGGGTTAGGGGGCTACACCTTC.

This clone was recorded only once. The CDR3 bases are TGTGCCAGCACTTCGGGCCGCGGGGCGTACGAGCAGTACTTC. It translates to CASTSGRGAYEQYF. The V and J genes are TRBV28 and TRBJ2-7; D might be TRBD2 (6 bases). V shed 7 bases and J shed 4 bases, with 17 bases lying between them. Per germline, CDR1 MDHEN and CDR2 SYDVKM. The CDR3 is made up of 14 amino acids.

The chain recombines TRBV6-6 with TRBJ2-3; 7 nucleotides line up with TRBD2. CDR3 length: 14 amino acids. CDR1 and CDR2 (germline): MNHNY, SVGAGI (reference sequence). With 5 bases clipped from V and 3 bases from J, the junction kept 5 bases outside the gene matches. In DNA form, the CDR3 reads TGTGCCAGCAGTCAAGGACTAGTAACAGATACGCAGTATTTT. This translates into CASSQGLVTDTQYF.

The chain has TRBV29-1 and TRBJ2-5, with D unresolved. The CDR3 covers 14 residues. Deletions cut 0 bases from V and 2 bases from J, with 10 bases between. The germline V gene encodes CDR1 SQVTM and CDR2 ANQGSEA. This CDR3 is CSVEDRADQETQYF. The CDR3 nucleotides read TGCAGCGTTGAAGATCGGGCAGATCAAGAGACCCAGTACTTC.

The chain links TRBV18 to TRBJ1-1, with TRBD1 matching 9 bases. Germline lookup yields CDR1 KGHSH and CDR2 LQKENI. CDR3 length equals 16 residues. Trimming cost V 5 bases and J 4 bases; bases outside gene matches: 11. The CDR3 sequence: CASSDNRGRGATEAFF. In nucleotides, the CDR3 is TGTGCCAGCTCAGATAACAGGGGGCGCGGAGCCACTGAAGCTTTCTTT.

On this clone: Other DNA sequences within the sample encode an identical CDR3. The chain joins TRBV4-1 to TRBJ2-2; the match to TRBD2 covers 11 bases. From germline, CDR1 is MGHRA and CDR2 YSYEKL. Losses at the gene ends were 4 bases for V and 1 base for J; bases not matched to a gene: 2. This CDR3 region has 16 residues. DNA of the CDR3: TGCGCCAGCAGCCGCGGACTAGCGGGGAACACCGGGGAGCTGTTTTTT. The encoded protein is CASSRGLAGNTGELFF.

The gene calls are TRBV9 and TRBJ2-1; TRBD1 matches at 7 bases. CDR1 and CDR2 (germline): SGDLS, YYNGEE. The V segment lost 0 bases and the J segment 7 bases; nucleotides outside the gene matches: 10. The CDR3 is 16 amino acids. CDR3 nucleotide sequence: TGTGCCAGCAGCGTAGGGGACAGATCTCTCGGGAATGAGCAGTTCTTC. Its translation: CASSVGDRSLGNEQFF. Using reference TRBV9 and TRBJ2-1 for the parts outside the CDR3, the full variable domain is DSGVTQTPKHLITATGQRVTLRCSPRSGDLSVYWYQQSLDQGLQFLIQYYNGEERAKGNILERFSAQQFPDLHSELNLSSLELGDSALYFCASSVGDRSLGNEQFFGPGTRLTVL.

The CDR3, as DNA: TGTGCCAGCAGCCTACAATGGACTAGCAACGAGCAGTACTTC. The encoded protein is CASSLQWTSNEQYF. The rearrangement uses TRBV7-2 and TRBJ2-7; 8 bases are a match to TRBD2. Germline trimming cut 5 bases from V and 5 bases from J; bases unmatched to any gene: 8. The CDR3 covers 14 residues. CDR1 and CDR2 from the germline V gene are SGHTA and FQGNSA.